The next 21 T cell receptor beta chains were all read from a single sample in a study of T cells in Graves' hyperthyroidism and ophthalmopathy. From RNA transcripts, TCR beta CDR3 regions were amplified. The TCR CDR3 was amplified in a first-round RT-PCR using the HTBI primer set. TCRdb used MiXCR to reprocess the multiplex PCR reads, holding one entry per CDR3 protein. This sample has some 400,000 distinct CDR3 sequences, with roughly 12% found just once. Sequencing was performed on blood. The receptors were sampled from a man aged 25 to 40 with Graves' hyperthyroidism that later progressed to Graves' ophthalmopathy.

The chain uses TRBV18 and TRBJ2-1; no reliable D call. CDR3 size: 17 residues. V lost 3 bases and J 0 bases, leaving 15 bases between the germline ends. Germline V gene data show CDR1 as KGHSH and CDR2 as LQKENI. In DNA, the CDR3 is TGTGCCAGCTCACCTGGGTCGGAGATTTTCTCCTACAATGAGCAGTTCTTC. Its translation is CASSPGSEIFSYNEQFF.

This clonotype has more than one count but fewer than ten. The rearrangement joins TRBV9 to TRBJ1-4; no clear D. Trimming stripped 3 bases from V and 4 bases from J, with 7 bases between. Germline V CDR1 and CDR2: SGDLS, YYNGEE. The CDR3 sequence is 13 residues long. CDR3 residues: CASSAQINEKLFF. The CDR3 bases are TGTGCCAGCAGCGCACAGATTAATGAAAAACTGTTTTTT.

This clonotype has only a few counts. The rearrangement joins TRBV5-6 to TRBJ1-1; D is ambiguous. The CDR3 loop spans 17 amino acids. The V gene lost 4 bases and the J gene lost 4 bases, with 23 bases spanning the gap. Looked up from germline, CDR1 is SGHDT and CDR2 is YYEEEE. The CDR3 region is CASSRAGTGRWGTEAFF. In DNA, the CDR3 is TGTGCCAGCAGCCGTGCCGGTACGGGAAGATGGGGCACTGAAGCTTTCTTT.

This clonotype was detected only a few times. The rearrangement links TRBV3-1 to TRBJ2-2, with 8 bases matching TRBD1. The germline gives CDR1 LGHDT, CDR2 YNNKEL (reference sequence). V lost 1 base, J lost 7 bases, and 5 bases stayed unmatched. CDR3 length equals 15 residues. CDR3 sequence reads: CASSQVPGGLGELFF. Here the CDR3 DNA reads TGTGCCAGCAGCCAAGTCCCAGGGGGCCTCGGGGAGCTGTTTTTT.

This clonotype was seen at least ten times. Relative to the germline gene, one junction end is altered; a read error may explain this. CDR3: CASSLGMNTEAFF. CDR3 nucleotides: TGTGCCAGCAGTTTGGGGATGAACACTGAAGCTTTCTTT. V and J are TRBV5-6 and TRBJ1-1; no firm D call. CDR3 length equals 13 residues. CDR1 SGHDT and CDR2 YYEEEE come from the germline V gene.

This clonotype was picked up a small number of times. The rearrangement uses TRBV3-1 and TRBJ2-3; 9 nucleotides agree with TRBD2. The CDR3 totals 17 residues. J gave up 6 bases and V 0 bases, and 10 bases lay outside the gene matches. Germline-derived CDR1 and CDR2 are LGHDT and YNNKEL (reference sequence). In DNA, the CDR3 is TGTGCCAGCAGCCAAGAGCCGGGCGGGGGGGCGTGGGATACGCAGTATTTT. Its protein product is CASSQEPGGGAWDTQYF.

The count of this clonotype is one. A much larger clone is a single base away; this may be a read error. The chain carries TRBV13 and TRBJ2-7; 14 bases line up with TRBD2. The CDR3 runs 18 residues. J gave up 1 base and V 4 bases, and 9 bases lay outside the gene matches. The germline gives CDR1 PRHDT, CDR2 FYEKMQ (reference sequence). CDR3: CASSSRTSGGLTSYEQYF. The DNA of the CDR3 is TGTGCCAGCAGCTCACGGACTAGCGGGGGGCTGACATCCTACGAGCAGTACTTC.

This clonotype showed up many times. V usage is TRBV12-3 or TRBV12-4 and J usage is TRBJ1-6; no definite D call. With 5 bases removed from V and 3 bases from J, the gap between germline ends came to 5 bases. The CDR3 is made up of 13 amino acids. CDR3 nucleotide sequence: TGTGCCAGCAGTGGGGACTATAATTCACCCCTCCACTTT. Protein product: CASSGDYNSPLHF.

Ten or more counts support this clonotype. J is TRBJ1-2 and V is TRBV5-1; D call uncertain. Per germline, CDR1 SGHRS and CDR2 YFSETQ. CDR3 length: 13 residues. The V end lost 0 bases, the J end lost 8 bases, and 11 bases lay between the germline ends. CDR3 loop: CASSLGQRGGYTF. The DNA for the CDR3 is TGCGCCAGCAGCTTGGGGCAACGAGGGGGCTACACCTTC.

This clonotype has only a few counts. The J gene is TRBJ2-4, the V gene TRBV20-1, with D tentatively TRBD2 (7 bases). This CDR3 contains 16 residues. Trimming removed 1 base at V and 3 bases at J, with 16 bases between. The V gene's germline CDR1 is DFQATT and CDR2 SNEGSKA (reference sequence). CDR3 bases: TGCAGTGCTAGAGTAACGGGGGGCGAAGGCAAAAACATTCAGTACTTC. As protein: CSARVTGGEGKNIQYF.

Only a few counts were recorded for this clonotype. V and J are TRBV29-1 and TRBJ1-2; tentatively, D is TRBD1 (6 bases). V shed 6 bases and J shed 2 bases, with 13 bases lying between them. Germline loops: CDR1 SQVTM, CDR2 ANQGSEA. The CDR3 length is 13 residues. The chain's CDR3 is CSVGGPANYGYTF. CDR3 nucleotides: TGCAGCGTGGGGGGCCCCGCAAACTATGGCTACACCTTC.

This clonotype has at least ten counts. The J gene is TRBJ1-1, the V gene TRBV28; the D gene is possibly TRBD1 (5 bases). The CDR3 is 14 amino acids. Germline-derived CDR1 and CDR2 are MDHEN and SYDVKM. The germline V and J ends were trimmed by 3 bases and 4 bases, with 12 bases remaining between them. CDR3 in amino acids: CASSFWGFGTEAFF. For the CDR3, the DNA is TGTGCCAGCAGTTTTTGGGGGTTTGGCACTGAAGCTTTCTTT.

The CDR3, as DNA: TGCGCCAGCAGCCCGTGGGTAGGGCAGCCCCAGCATTTT. This codes for CASSPWVGQPQHF. The gene calls are TRBV4-1 and TRBJ1-5; D is unclear. This CDR3 has 13 amino acids. Trimming cost V 4 bases and J 7 bases, with 11 bases left between them. Germline CDR1 and CDR2: MGHRA and YSYEKL.

A few counts support this clonotype. The chain combines TRBV11-2 with TRBJ2-1; the D call may be TRBD1 or TRBD2 (5 bases each). The germline V gene encodes CDR1 SGHAT and CDR2 FQNNGV. Trimming removed 6 bases at V and 2 bases at J, with 11 bases between. The CDR3 loop spans 14 amino acids. DNA of the CDR3: TGTGCCAGCAGTTGGGACCCGACCTACAATGAGCAGTTCTTC. It encodes CASSWDPTYNEQFF. Drawing the rest from reference TRBV11-2 and TRBJ2-1, the complete variable domain is EAGVAQSPRYKIIEKRQSVAFWCNPISGHATLYWYQQILGQGPKLLIQFQNNGVVDDSQLPKDRFSAERLKGVDSTLKIQPAKLEDSAVYLCASSWDPTYNEQFFGPGTRLTVL.

This clonotype was seen only a few times. The chain is built from TRBV5-8 and TRBJ1-5; D call uncertain. There are 13 residues in the CDR3. Germline CDR1 reads SGHTS; CDR2 reads YDEGEE. V lost 4 bases, J lost 7 bases, and 12 bases lay in between. DNA for the CDR3: TGTGCCAGCAGCCCTTCGAGGTACCAGCCCCAGCATTTT. This translates into CASSPSRYQPQHF.

This clonotype was detected ten times or more. This rearrangement joins TRBV19 to TRBJ1-6, with 9 bases identical to TRBD1. CDR3 size: 14 residues. CDR1 and CDR2 (germline): LNHDA, SQIVND (reference sequence). V lost 3 bases and J lost 10; bases outside the gene matches: 4. CDR3 nucleotide sequence: TGTGCCAGTAGTATTGGGGACAGGGTCTCACCCCTCCACTTT. Its protein product is CASSIGDRVSPLHF.

To note about this clonotype: This could be a read error, since a much larger clone is one nucleotide away. This rearrangement joins TRBV12-3 or TRBV12-4 to TRBJ2-7, with 7 bases fitting TRBD2. J gave up 3 bases and V 8 bases, and 16 bases lay outside the gene matches. The CDR3 extends over 16 amino acids. This chain's CDR3 is CASSPNPPGGGYEQYF. The CDR3 nucleotides are TGTGCCAGCTCACCAAATCCGCCTGGCGGGGGCTACGAGCAGTACTTC.

Many counts were recorded for this clonotype. V usage is TRBV9 and J usage is TRBJ1-6, with 9 positions matching TRBD1. Germline V gene sequence: CDR1 SGDLS, CDR2 YYNGEE. This CDR3 region has 15 residues. The trim removed 3 bases at V and 10 bases at J, leaving 8 bases unmatched. The CDR3 DNA is TGTGCCAGCAGCGGGGGACAGGGCAAGGGGTCACCCCTCCACTTT. It specifies CASSGGQGKGSPLHF.

This clonotype has a count of ten or more. The V gene is TRBV5-1, the J gene TRBJ2-1; TRBD2 aligns across 14 bases. The CDR3 length is 17 residues. Germline V gene lookup returns CDR1 SGHRS and CDR2 YFSETQ. Trimming removed 4 bases from V and 5 bases from J; junction bases left unmatched: 8. The chain's CDR3 is CASSIQGTSGGNNEQFF. In nucleotides, the CDR3 is TGCGCCAGCAGCATCCAGGGGACTAGCGGGGGAAACAATGAGCAGTTCTTC.

The chain uses TRBV14 and TRBJ2-1, with D perhaps TRBD1 or TRBD2 (5 bases each). V gave up 3 bases and J gave up 5 bases, with 11 bases separating them. This CDR3 has 14 amino acids. CDR1 is SGHDN and CDR2 is FVKESK in the germline V gene. This chain's CDR3 is CASSHPRGNNEQFF. For the CDR3, the DNA is TGTGCCAGCAGCCACCCCCGGGGCAACAATGAGCAGTTCTTC.

This clonotype was detected ten times or more. CDR3 protein: CASSLWRGDNNEQFF. CDR3 nucleotide sequence: TGTGCCAGCAGCCTCTGGCGGGGGGACAACAATGAGCAGTTCTTC. The chain has TRBV7-2 and TRBJ2-1; TRBD2 matches 8 bases. With 5 bases clipped from V and 5 bases from J, the junction kept 8 bases outside the gene matches. The CDR3 sequence is 15 residues long. Germline lookup yields CDR1 SGHTA and CDR2 FQGNSA.